This TCR beta chain was found in a study of PD-1 blockade in classical Hodgkin lymphoma. Findings and caveats of the study: Unlike CD8+ TCR diversity, which did not rise significantly by C4D1, CD4+ TCR diversity did. Newly diagnosed patients were reported to start with lower TCR diversity than healthy donors. Those patients who began receiving nivolumab less than 1 year after ASCT had lower diversity, and they were excluded. Newly diagnosed patients and complete responders had comparable diversity at baseline.

TCRdb's table, derived via immunoSEQ multiplex PCR, lists solely in-frame clones and lacks some. The table records roughly 20,000 clones, about four fifths of them present only once. By frequency in the sample, this clone is medium-sized. The target antigen is unknown. Germline CDR1 is LGHNT and CDR2 is FRNRAP. The CDR3 is 12 residues long. With no exception, relapse followed autologous stem cell transplantation in all patients, and brentuximab vedotin exposure varied. The V and J genes are TRBV12-5 and TRBJ2-5; 8 nucleotides agree with TRBD2. Material: peripheral blood mononuclear cells (PBMCs), obtained at baseline. This sequence was found in a human donor with classical Hodgkin lymphoma. The CDR3 region is CATRGVQETQYF. The CDR3 DNA reads TGTGCCACGCGGGGGGTTCAAGAGACCCAGTACTTC.